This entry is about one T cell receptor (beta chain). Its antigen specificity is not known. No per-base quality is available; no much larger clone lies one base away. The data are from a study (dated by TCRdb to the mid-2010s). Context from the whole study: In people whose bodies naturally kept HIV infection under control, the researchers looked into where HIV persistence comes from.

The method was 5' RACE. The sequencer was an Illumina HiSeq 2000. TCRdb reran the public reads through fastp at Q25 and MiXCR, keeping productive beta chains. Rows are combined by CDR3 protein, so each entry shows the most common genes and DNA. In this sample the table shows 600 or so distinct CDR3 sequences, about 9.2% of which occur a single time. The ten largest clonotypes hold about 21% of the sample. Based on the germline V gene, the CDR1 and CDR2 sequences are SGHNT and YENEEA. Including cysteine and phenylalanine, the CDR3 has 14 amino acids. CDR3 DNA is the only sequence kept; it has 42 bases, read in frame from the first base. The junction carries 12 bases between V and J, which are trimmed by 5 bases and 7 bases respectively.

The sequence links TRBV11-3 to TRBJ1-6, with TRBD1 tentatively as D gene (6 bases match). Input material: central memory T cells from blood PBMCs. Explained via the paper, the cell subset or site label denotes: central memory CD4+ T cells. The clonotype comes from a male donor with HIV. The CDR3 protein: CASSAGEANSPLHF. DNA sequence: TGTGCCAGCAGCGCAGGGGAGGCCAATTCACCCCTCCACTTT. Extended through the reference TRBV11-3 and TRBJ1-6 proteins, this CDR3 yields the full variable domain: EAGVVQSPRYKIIEKKQPVAFWCNPISGHNTLYWYLQNLGQGPELLIRYENEEAVDDSQLPKDRFSAERLKGVDSTLKIQPAELGDSAVYLCASSAGEANSPLHFGNGTRLTVT.